Sequencing of this TCR beta chain was carried out in a study of blood T cell repertoires in COVID-19. Study details: Samples of COVID-19 (acute and convalescent) were obtained from the United States, Italy and Spain. Sample material is recorded as cDNA or gDNA derived from T cells, B-cell-depleted T cells, or PBMCs.

V shed 4 bases and J 6 bases; nucleotides not matched to a gene: 4. The CDR3 spans 14 residues. Per the germline V gene, CDR1 is SGHRS and CDR2 is YFSETQ. Assay used: immunoSEQ multiplex PCR; TCRdb lists only in-frame clones, some missing. This repertoire shows about 180,000 clones, approximately 85% found once; its top ten account for approximately 9.9%. The specimen sequenced was peripheral blood. The chain combines TRBV5-1 with TRBJ2-4, with 10 bases fitting TRBD1. This TCR came from a human donor with active or convalescent COVID-19. The donor label of this sample is uncertain. Here the CDR3 DNA reads TGCGCCAGCAGCGAGGGGACAGGGGTAAACATTCAGTACTTC. Its protein product is CASSEGTGVNIQYF.